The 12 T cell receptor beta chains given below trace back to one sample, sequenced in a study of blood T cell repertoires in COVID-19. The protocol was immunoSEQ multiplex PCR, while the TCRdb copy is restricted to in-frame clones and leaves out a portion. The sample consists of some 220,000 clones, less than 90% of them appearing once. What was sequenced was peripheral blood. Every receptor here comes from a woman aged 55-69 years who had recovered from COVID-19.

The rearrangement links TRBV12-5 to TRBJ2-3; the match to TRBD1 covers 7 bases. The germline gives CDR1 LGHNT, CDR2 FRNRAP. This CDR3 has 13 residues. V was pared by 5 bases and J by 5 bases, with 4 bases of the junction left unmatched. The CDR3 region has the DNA TGTGCTAGTGGTCAGGGGGTGGTAGATACGCAGTATTTT. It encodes CASGQGVVDTQYF. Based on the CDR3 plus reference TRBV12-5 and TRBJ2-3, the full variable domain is DARVTQTPRHKVTEMGQEVTMRCQPILGHNTVFWYRQTMMQGLELLAYFRNRAPLDDSGMPKDRFSAEMPDATLATLKIQPSEPRDSAVYFCASGQGVVDTQYFGPGTRLTVL.

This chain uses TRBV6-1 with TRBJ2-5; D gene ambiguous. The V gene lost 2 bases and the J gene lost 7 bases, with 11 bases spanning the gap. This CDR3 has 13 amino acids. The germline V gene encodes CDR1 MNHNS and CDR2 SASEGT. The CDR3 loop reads CASSESSFWTQYF. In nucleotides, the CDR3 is TGTGCCAGCAGTGAAAGTAGTTTCTGGACCCAGTACTTC.

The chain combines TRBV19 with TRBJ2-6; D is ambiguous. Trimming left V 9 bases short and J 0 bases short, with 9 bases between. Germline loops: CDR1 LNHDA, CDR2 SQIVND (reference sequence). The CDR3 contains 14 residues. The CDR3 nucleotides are TGTGCCAGCCGCGAGAGCTCTGGGGCCAACGTCCTGACTTTC. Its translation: CASRESSGANVLTF.

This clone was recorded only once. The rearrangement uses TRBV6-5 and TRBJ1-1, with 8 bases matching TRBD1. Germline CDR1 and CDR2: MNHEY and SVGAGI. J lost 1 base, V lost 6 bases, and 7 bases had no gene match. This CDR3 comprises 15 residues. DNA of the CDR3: TGTGCCAGCAGGAGGGACAGGAGCAGGAACACTGAAGCTTTCTTT. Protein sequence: CASRRDRSRNTEAFF.

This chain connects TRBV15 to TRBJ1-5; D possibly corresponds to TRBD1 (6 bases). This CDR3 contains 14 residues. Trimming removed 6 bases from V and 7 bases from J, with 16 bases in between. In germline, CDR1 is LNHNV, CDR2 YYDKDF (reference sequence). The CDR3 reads CATSKQGPGQPQHF. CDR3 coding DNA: TGTGCCACCAGTAAACAGGGACCGGGCCAGCCCCAGCATTTT.

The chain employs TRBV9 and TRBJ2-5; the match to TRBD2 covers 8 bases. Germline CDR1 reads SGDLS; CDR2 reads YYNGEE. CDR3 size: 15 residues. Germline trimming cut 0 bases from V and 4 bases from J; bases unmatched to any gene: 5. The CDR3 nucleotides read TGTGCCAGCAGCGTAGGTGGGACTAGATCAGAGACCCAGTACTTC. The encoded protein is CASSVGGTRSETQYF.

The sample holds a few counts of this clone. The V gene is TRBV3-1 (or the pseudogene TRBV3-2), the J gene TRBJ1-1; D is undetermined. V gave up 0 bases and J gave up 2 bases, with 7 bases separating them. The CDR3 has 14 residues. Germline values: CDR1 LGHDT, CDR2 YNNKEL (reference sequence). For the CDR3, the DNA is TGTGCCAGCAGCCAAGAGGCATCCAACACTGAAGCTTTCTTT. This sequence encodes CASSQEASNTEAFF.

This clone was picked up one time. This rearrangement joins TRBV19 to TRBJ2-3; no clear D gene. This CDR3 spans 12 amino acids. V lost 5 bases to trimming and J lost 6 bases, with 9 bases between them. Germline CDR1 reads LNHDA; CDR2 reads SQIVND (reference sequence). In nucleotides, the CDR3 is TGTGCCAGTAGTTCAACCCAGGATACGCAGTATTTT. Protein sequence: CASSSTQDTQYF.

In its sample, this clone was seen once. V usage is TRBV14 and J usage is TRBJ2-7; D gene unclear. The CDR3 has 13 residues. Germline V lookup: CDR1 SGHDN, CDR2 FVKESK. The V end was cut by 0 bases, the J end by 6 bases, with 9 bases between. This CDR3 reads CASSQEFSSEQYF. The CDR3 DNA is TGTGCCAGCAGCCAAGAGTTCAGTTCCGAGCAGTACTTC.

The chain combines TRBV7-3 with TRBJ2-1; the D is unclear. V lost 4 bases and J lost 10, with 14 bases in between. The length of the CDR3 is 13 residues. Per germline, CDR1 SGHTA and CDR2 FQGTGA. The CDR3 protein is CASSSMPRGEQFF. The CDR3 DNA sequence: TGTGCCAGCAGCTCCATGCCCCGCGGAGAGCAGTTCTTC.

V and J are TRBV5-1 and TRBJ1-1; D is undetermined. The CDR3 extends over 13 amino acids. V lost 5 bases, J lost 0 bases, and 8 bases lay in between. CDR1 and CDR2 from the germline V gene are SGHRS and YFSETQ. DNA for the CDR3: TGCGCCAGCAGACTCACCTTGAACACTGAAGCTTTCTTT. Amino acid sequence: CASRLTLNTEAFF. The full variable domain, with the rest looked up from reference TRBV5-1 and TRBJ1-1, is KAGVTQTPRYLIKTRGQQVTLSCSPISGHRSVSWYQQTPGQGLQFLFEYFSETQRNKGNFPGRFSGRQFSNSRSEMNVSTLELGDSALYLCASRLTLNTEAFFGQGTRLTVV.

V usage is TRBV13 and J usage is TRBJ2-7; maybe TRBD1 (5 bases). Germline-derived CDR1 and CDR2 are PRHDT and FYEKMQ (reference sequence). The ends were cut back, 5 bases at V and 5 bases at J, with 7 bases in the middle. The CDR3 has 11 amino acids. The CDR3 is CASSKGDEQYF. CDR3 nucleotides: TGTGCCAGCAGCAAAGGGGACGAGCAGTACTTC.